This T cell receptor (beta chain) was captured in a study of shared clonotypes between healthy human individuals. CDR3 size: 15 residues. V was clipped by 1 base and J by 2 bases, with 10 bases between them. Per germline, CDR1 SGHTA and CDR2 FQGNSA. Measured with immunoSEQ multiplex PCR; TCRdb has only the in-frame clones, and not every one. The table includes about 1.1 million clones, more than 75% detected once. Sequencing used memory CD4+ T cells from PBMCs. Indicated subset: CD45RA-negative fraction. The source is a man between 18 and 29 years old in good health. Some clones in this sample may be carry-over from other donors' samples. The chain carries TRBV7-2 and TRBJ2-3; no firm D call. The CDR3 DNA reads TGTGCCAGCAGCTTAGTCGTAGGGTACACAGATACGCAGTATTTT. Its protein is CASSLVVGYTDTQYF.